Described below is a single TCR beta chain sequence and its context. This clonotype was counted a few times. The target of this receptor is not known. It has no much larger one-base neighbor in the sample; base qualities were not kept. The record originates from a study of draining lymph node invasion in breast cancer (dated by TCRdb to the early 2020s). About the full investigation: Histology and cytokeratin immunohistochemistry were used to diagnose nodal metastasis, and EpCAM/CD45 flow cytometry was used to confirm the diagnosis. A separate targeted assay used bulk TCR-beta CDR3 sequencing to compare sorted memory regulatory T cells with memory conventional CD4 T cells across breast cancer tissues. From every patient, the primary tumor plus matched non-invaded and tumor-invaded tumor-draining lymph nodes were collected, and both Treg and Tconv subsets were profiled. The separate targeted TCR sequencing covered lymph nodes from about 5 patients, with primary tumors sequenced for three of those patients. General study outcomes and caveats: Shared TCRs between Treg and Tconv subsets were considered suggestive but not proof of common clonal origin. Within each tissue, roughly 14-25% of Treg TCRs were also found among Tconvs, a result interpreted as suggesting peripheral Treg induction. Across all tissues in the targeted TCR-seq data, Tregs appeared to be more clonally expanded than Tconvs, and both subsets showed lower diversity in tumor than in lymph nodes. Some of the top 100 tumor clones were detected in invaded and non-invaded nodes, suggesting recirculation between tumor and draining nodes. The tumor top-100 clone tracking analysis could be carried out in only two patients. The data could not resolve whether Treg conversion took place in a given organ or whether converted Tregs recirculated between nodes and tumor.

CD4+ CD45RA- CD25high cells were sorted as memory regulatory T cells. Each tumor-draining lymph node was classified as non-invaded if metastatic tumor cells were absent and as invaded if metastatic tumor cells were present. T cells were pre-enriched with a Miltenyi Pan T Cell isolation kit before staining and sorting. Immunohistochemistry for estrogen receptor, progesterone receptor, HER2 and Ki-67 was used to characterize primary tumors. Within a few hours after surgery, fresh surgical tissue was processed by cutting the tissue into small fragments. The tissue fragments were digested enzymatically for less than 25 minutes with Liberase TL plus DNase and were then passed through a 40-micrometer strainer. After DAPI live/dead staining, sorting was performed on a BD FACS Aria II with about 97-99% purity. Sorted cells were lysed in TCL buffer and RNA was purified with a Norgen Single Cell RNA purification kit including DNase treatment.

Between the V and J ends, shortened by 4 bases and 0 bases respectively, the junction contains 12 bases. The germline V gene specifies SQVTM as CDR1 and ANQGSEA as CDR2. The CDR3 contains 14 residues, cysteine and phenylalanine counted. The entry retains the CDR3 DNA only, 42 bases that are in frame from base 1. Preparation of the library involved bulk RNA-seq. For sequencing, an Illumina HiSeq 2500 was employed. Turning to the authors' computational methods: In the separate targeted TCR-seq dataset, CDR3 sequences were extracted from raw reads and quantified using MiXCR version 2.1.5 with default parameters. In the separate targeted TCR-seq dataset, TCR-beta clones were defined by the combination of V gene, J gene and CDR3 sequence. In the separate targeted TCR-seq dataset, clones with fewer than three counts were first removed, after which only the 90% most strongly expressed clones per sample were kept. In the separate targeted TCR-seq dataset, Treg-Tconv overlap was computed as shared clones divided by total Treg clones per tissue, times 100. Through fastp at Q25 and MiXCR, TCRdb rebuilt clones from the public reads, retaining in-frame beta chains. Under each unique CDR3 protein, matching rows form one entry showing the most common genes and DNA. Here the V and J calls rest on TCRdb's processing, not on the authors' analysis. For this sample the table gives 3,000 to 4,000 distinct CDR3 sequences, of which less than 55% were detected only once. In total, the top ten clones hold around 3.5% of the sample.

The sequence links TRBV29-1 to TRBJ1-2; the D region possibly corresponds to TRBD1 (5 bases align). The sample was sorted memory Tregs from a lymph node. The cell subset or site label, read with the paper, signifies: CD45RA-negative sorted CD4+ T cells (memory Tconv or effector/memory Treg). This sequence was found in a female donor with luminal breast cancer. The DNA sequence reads TGCAGCGTTGCCCGGGACCTATCTAACTATGGCTACACCTTC. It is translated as CSVARDLSNYGYTF.